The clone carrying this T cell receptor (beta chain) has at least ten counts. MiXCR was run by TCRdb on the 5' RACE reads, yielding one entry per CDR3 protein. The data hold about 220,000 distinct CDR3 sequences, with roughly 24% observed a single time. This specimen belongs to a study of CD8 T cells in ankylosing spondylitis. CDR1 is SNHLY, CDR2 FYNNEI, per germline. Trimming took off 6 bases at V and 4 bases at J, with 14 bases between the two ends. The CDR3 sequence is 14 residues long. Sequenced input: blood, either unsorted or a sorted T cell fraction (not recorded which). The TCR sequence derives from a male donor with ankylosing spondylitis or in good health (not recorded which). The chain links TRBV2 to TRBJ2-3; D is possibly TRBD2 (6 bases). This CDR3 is CASSPAWGADTQYF. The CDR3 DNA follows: TGTGCCAGCAGCCCGGCCTGGGGGGCAGATACGCAGTATTTT.